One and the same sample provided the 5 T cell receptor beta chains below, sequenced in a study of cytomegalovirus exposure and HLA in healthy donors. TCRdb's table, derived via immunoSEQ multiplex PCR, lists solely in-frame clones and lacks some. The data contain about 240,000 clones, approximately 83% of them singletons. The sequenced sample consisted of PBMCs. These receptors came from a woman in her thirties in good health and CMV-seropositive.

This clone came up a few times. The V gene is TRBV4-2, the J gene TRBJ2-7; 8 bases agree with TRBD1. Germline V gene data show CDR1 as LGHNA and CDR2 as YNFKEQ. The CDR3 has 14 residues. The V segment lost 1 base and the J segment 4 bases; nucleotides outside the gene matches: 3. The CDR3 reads CASSQVGTGYEQYF. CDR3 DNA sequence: TGTGCCAGCAGCCAAGTAGGGACAGGTTACGAGCAGTACTTC.

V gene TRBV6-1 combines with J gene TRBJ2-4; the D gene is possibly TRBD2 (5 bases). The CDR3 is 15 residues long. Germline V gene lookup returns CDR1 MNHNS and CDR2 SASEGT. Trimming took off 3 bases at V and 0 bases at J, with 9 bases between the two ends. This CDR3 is CASSDSGIAKNIQYF. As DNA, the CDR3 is TGTGCCAGCAGTGATTCGGGAATAGCCAAAAACATTCAGTACTTC.

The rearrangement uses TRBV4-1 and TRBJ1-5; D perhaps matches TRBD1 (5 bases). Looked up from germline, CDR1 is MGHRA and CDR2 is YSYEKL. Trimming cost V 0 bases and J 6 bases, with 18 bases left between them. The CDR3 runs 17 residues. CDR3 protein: CASSQDTSRDEIQPQHF. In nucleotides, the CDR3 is TGCGCCAGCAGCCAAGATACCTCCAGGGATGAAATTCAGCCCCAGCATTTT.

The DNA for the CDR3 is TGTGCCAGCAGCCAAGATCTCCCAAGCGCTGGAAACACCATATATTTT. As protein: CASSQDLPSAGNTIYF. The J gene is TRBJ1-3, the V gene TRBV14; D call uncertain. Trimming removed 0 bases from V and 2 bases from J, with 11 bases in between. Germline values: CDR1 SGHDN, CDR2 FVKESK. CDR3 length: 16 amino acids.

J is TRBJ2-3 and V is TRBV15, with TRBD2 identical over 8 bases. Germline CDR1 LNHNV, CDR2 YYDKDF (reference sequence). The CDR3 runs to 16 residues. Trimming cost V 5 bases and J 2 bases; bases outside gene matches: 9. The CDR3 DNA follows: TGTGCCACCAGCCCTCGCACTAGCGGTTTCACAGATACGCAGTATTTT. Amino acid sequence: CATSPRTSGFTDTQYF.